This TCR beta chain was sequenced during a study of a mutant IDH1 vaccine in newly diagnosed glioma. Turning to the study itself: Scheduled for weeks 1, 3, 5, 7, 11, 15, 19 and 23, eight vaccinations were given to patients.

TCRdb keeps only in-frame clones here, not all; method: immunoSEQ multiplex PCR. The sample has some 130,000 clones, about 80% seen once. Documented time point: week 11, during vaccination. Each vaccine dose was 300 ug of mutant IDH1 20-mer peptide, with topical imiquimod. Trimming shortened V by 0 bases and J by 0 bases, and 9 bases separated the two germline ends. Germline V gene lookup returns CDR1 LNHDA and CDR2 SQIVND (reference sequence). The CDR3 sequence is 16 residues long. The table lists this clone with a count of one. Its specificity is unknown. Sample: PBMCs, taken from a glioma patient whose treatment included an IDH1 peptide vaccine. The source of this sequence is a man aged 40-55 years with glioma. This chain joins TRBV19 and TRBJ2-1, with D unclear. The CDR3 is CASSIDSSSSYNEQFF. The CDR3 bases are TGTGCCAGTAGTATAGATTCCTCAAGCTCCTACAATGAGCAGTTCTTC.